Reported below is one T cell receptor beta chain. Antigen unknown. Per the germline V gene, CDR1 is SGHNT and CDR2 is YYREEE (reference sequence). The CDR3 is 16 amino acids. The V segment lost 0 bases and the J segment 5 bases; nucleotides outside the gene matches: 7. These data come from a study of T cell responses to AZD1222 COVID-19 vaccine. Study-level points and caveats: Seropositive at baseline were only a handful of AZD1222 recipients. Spike-specific TCR repertoires showed rising breadth and depth after two AZD1222 doses.

Repertoires were generated with immunoSEQ multiplex PCR, while TCRdb's copy carries only in-frame clones and drops some. The sample includes more than 150,000 clones, approximately 90% seen only once; the top ten take around 5.8%. The sample consisted of peripheral blood, taken on day 0 of AZD1222 vaccination. This clonotype originated in an adult in good health. The chain employs TRBV5-4 and TRBJ1-5; 8 positions agree with TRBD1. CDR3 bases: TGTGCCAGCAGCTTGGATGGACAGGGCAACGATCAGCCCCAGCATTTT. It encodes CASSLDGQGNDQPQHF.